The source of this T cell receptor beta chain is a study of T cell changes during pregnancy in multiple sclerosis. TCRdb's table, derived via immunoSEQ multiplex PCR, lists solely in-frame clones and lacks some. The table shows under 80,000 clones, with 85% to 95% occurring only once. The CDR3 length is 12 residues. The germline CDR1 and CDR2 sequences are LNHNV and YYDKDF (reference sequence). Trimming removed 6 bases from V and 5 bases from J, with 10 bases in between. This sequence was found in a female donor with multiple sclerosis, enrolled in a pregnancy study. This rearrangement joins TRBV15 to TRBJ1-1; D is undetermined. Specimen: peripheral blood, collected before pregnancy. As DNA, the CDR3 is TGTGCCACCAGTACGGGGAATACTGAAGCTTTCTTT. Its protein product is CATSTGNTEAFF.